These T cell receptor beta chains were read from a single sample in a study of OX40 agonist ivuxolimab in advanced cancers. Assay: immunoSEQ multiplex PCR; the TCRdb copy retains only in-frame clones and omits some. Among tens of thousands of clones listed, roughly 83% were seen once. Here the sequenced sample was CD4+ or CD8+ T cells sorted from blood, taken in a trial of the OX40 agonist ivuxolimab. All receptors derive from an adult with an advanced solid tumor such as melanoma, head and neck, liver or kidney cancer. The CDR3 runs from the conserved cysteine through the conserved F or W. The D gene is left open where the match is weak. The listing skips clone size in some rows; elsewhere it reads once, few, many or a size class.

clone size | J gene | D gene | V gene | CDR3 DNA | CDR3 protein
NA | TRBJ2-3 | NA | TRBV29-1 | TGCAGCGTTGCGGCCCAGCCCCCAGATACGCAGTATTTT | CSVAAQPPDTQYF
NA | TRBJ2-7 | NA | TRBV7-2 | TGTGCCAGCAGCCGAGACTACGAGCAGTACTTC | CASSRDYEQYF
once | TRBJ2-7 | TRBD2 | TRBV10-3 | TGTGCCATCAGTGAGTCCATGGGCGGGAGAGCCGACGAGCAGTACTTC | CAISESMGGRADEQYF
NA | TRBJ1-2 | NA | TRBV5-5 | TGTGCCAGCAGCCGGACGGATAACTATGGCTACACCTTC | CASSRTDNYGYTF
NA | TRBJ2-7 | NA | TRBV11-2 | TGTGCCAGCAGAGGTCCGCACCCCAGCAGGGAGTTCTCCTACGAGCAGTACTTC | CASRGPHPSREFSYEQYF
NA | TRBJ2-2 | NA | TRBV7-9 | TGTGCCAGCAGCCACGGGAGCAGCGGGTTCGCGAACACCGGGGAGCTGTTTTTT | CASSHGSSGFANTGELFF
NA | TRBJ1-1 | NA | TRBV7-2 | TGTGCCAGCAGCTTAGAGGGATGGAACACTGAAGCTTTCTTT | CASSLEGWNTEAFF
NA | TRBJ2-7 | NA | TRBV5-1 | TGCGCCAGCAGTTTAGGGGACTTAGCCTACGAGCAGTACTTC | CASSLGDLAYEQYF
NA | TRBJ2-1 | TRBD2 | TRBV27 | TGTGCCAGCAGTTTATCGGGGGGGTATGAGCAGTTCTTC | CASSLSGGYEQFF
NA | TRBJ2-7 | NA | TRBV5-4 | TGTGCCAGCAGCTGGGGGACTGGGGCCGAGCAGTACTTC | CASSWGTGAEQYF
NA | TRBJ2-1 | TRBD2 | TRBV28 | TGTGCCAGCAGTTTGGGAGGGTTCAATGAGCAGTTCTTC | CASSLGGFNEQFF
NA | TRBJ1-2 | NA | TRBV28 | TGTGCCAGCGCCTACGGGGGGAGCTATGGCTACACCTTC | CASAYGGSYGYTF
once | TRBJ2-3 | NA | TRBV7-3 | TGTGCCAGCAGCTTAACGGGCGGGGGCACAGATACGCAGTATTTT | CASSLTGGGTDTQYF
NA | TRBJ2-2 | NA | TRBV19 | TGTGCCAGTAGTATGAGTTCGACCGGGGAGCTGTTTTTT | CASSMSSTGELFF
NA | TRBJ1-4 | NA | TRBV7-8 | TGTGCCAGCAGCTTAGGTTGGGCCGACCGCGGCGAAAAACTGTTTTTT | CASSLGWADRGEKLFF
NA | TRBJ1-3 | NA | TRBV6-5 | TGTGCCAGCAGTTACGCAGGGGCCGAAAACACCATATATTTT | CASSYAGAENTIYF
NA | TRBJ1-5 | TRBD1 | TRBV5-4 | TGTGCCAGCAGCTTGTTCCCAGGGGGAAGCAATCAGCCCCAGCATTTT | CASSLFPGGSNQPQHF
NA | TRBJ2-1 | NA | TRBV5-8 | TGTGCCAGCAGCTTGGACGTGGACAATGAGCAGTTCTTC | CASSLDVDNEQFF
NA | TRBJ2-7 | NA | TRBV27 | TGTGCCAGCAGCCTCGACGAAGGGGACGAGCAGTACTTC | CASSLDEGDEQYF
few | TRBJ2-2 | NA | TRBV7-9 | TGTGCCAGCAGCTCAGGACTGAACACCGGGGAGCTGTTTTTT | CASSSGLNTGELFF
NA | TRBJ2-1 | TRBD1 | TRBV28 | TGTGCCAGCAGTTCACCGGGACAGCAAAATTACAATGAGCAGTTCTTC | CASSSPGQQNYNEQFF
NA | TRBJ1-4 | NA | TRBV11-2 | TGTGCCAGCCGGGGCGTGGAGGAAAAACTGTTTTTT | CASRGVEEKLFF
once | TRBJ1-1 | TRBD1 | TRBV5-8 | TGTGCCAGCAGTTACTCAGGGGGAAACACTGAAGCTTTCTTT | CASSYSGGNTEAFF
NA | TRBJ2-7 | TRBD1 | TRBV27 | TGTGCCAGCAAAAAGACAGGGGGCGAGGGGGAGCAGTACTTC | CASKKTGGEGEQYF
NA | TRBJ1-1 | NA | TRBV5-1 | TGCGCCAGCAGCTTGGAAGGGTCTGAAGCTTTCTTT | CASSLEGSEAFF
NA | TRBJ2-5 | TRBD2 | TRBV7-9 | TGTGCCAGCAGCCCCGGGGGGTCGGGTTATGAGCAGTACTTC | CASSPGGSGYEQYF
NA | TRBJ2-1 | TRBD2 | TRBV2 | TGTGCCAGTACTAGCGGGGGCCCTTTGGAGCAGTTCTTC | CASTSGGPLEQFF
NA | TRBJ2-1 | NA | TRBV19 | TGTGCCAGTAGTATGGGCCCGGAGGGCAATGAGCAGTTCTTC | CASSMGPEGNEQFF
few | TRBJ1-1 | NA | TRBV30 | TGTGCCTGGAGTGTAGGGGCAGGGCGAGCTTTCTTT | CAWSVGAGRAFF
NA | TRBJ2-1 | TRBD2 | TRBV7-8 | TGTGCCAGCAGCTTCGGACTAGCGGGAGCATATGAGCAGTTCTTC | CASSFGLAGAYEQFF
NA | TRBJ2-7 | NA | TRBV27 | TGTGCCAGCAGTTTACAGCATCCTAGCTCCTACGAGCAGTACTTC | CASSLQHPSSYEQYF
NA | TRBJ2-7 | TRBD2 | TRBV4-3 | TGCGCCAGCAGCCAAGAGGCGGGGGGAGGCTACGAGCAGTACTTC | CASSQEAGGGYEQYF
NA | TRBJ2-7 | NA | TRBV11-2 | TGTGCCAGCAGCTATGACATACTCTACGAGCAGTACTTC | CASSYDILYEQYF
NA | TRBJ2-7 | NA | TRBV10-3 | TGTGCCATCAAGGACGGGAGCTCCTACGAGCAGTACTTC | CAIKDGSSYEQYF
NA | TRBJ1-2 | TRBD1 | TRBV7-2 | TGTGCCAGCAGCCCGGGGCAGGGGGACTATGGCTACACCTTC | CASSPGQGDYGYTF
NA | TRBJ1-2 | NA | TRBV19 | TGTGCCAGTAGTATAGTCCCCGGACAAGGACCCTATGGCTACACCTTC | CASSIVPGQGPYGYTF
NA | TRBJ1-5 | NA | TRBV4-2 | TGTGCCAGCAGCCAAGGATCGGACGGCCGGAATCAGCCCCAGCATTTT | CASSQGSDGRNQPQHF
NA | TRBJ2-1 | TRBD2 | TRBV4-3 | TGCGCCAGCAGCCAAGTAGCGGGAGTCGGACCCTACAATGAGCAGTTCTTC | CASSQVAGVGPYNEQFF
NA | TRBJ1-1 | NA | TRBV7-2 | TGTGCCAGCAGCTTATGGGGGGGCACTGAAGCTTTCTTT | CASSLWGGTEAFF
NA | TRBJ2-1 | TRBD2 | TRBV9 | TGTGCCAGCAGCACCAGCACAATGGGAGGGAATGAGCAGTTCTTC | CASSTSTMGGNEQFF
NA | TRBJ2-7 | TRBD2 | TRBV27 | TGTGCCAGCAGTTTACGAGGACTAGCGGTTCTCTACGAGCAGTACTTC | CASSLRGLAVLYEQYF
NA | TRBJ1-5 | NA | TRBV19 | TGTGCCAGTAGTATAATCCCAGGGCTCCATCAGCCCCAGCATTTT | CASSIIPGLHQPQHF
NA | TRBJ2-2 | NA | TRBV5-6 | TGTGCCAGCAGTTCCCAACACAGGGATTGGGCCGGGGAGCTGTTTTTT | CASSSQHRDWAGELFF
NA | TRBJ2-1 | NA | TRBV6-1 | TGTGCCAGCACTACAATCGGCTCCTACAATGAGCAGTTCTTC | CASTTIGSYNEQFF
NA | TRBJ2-7 | NA | TRBV4-1 | TGCGCCAGCAGCCAAGGGCAGGGCTTCTACGAGCAGTACTTC | CASSQGQGFYEQYF
few | TRBJ1-2 | NA | TRBV4-1 | TGCGCCAGCAGCCAAGTAAGGGGCGATGGCTACACCTTC | CASSQVRGDGYTF
NA | TRBJ2-3 | TRBD2 | TRBV7-9 | TGTGCCAGCAGCCTAGCGGGAGTTAGCACAGATACGCAGTATTTT | CASSLAGVSTDTQYF
NA | TRBJ2-1 | TRBD1 | TRBV10-1 | TGCGCCAGCAGCGGTCCCGGGACAGGGATGGATTGGAATGAGCAGTTCTTC | CASSGPGTGMDWNEQFF
few | TRBJ2-3 | TRBD2 | TRBV29-1 | TGCAGCGTTGAAGATAGCGGGAGTGGTGTAGATACGCAGTATTTT | CSVEDSGSGVDTQYF
few | TRBJ2-7 | TRBD2 | TRBV6-1 | TGTGCCAGCACCTCTACTAGCGGGGGGGCCGACGAGCAGTACTTC | CASTSTSGGADEQYF
NA | TRBJ2-3 | TRBD1 | TRBV10-2 | TGCGCCAGCAGTCCCGGGACAGGGATGGGCACAGATACGCAGTATTTT | CASSPGTGMGTDTQYF
NA | TRBJ2-6 | NA | TRBV19 | TGTGCCAGTAGTATCTCCAGAAGTAAATCTATCTCTGGGGCCAACGTCCTGACTTTC | CASSISRSKSISGANVLTF
once | TRBJ1-2 | NA | TRBV4-1 | TGCGCCAGCAGCCAAGTAGCAGGGGTAGGCTACACCTTC | CASSQVAGVGYTF
NA | TRBJ2-7 | TRBD1 | TRBV7-9 | TGTGCCAGCAGCAGCCGGACAGGGAGATCCTACGAGCAGTACTTC | CASSSRTGRSYEQYF
NA | TRBJ2-3 | NA | TRBV7-4 | TGTGCCAGCAGTCTCTACCCTAGCACAGATACGCAGTATTTT | CASSLYPSTDTQYF
NA | TRBJ2-7 | NA | TRBV27 | TGTGCCAGCAGTTACACCACCACCTACGAGCAGTACTTC | CASSYTTTYEQYF
NA | TRBJ2-1 | NA | TRBV19 | TGTGCCAGTAGTATAGCAGATGAGCAGTTCTTC | CASSIADEQFF
few | TRBJ2-7 | NA | TRBV19 | TGTGCCAGTAGTCTCGGGACCTACGAGCAGTACTTC | CASSLGTYEQYF
once | TRBJ1-5 | NA | TRBV15 | TGTGCCACCAGCAGAGATCTCGGGGGGGGTCAGCCCCAGCATTTT | CATSRDLGGGQPQHF
NA | TRBJ2-1 | NA | TRBV7-8 | TGTGCCAGCAGCTTACCGTTCGGCAATGAGCAGTTCTTC | CASSLPFGNEQFF